Included here is one T cell receptor (beta chain) sequence, with context. Its cognate antigen is unknown. The entry originates in a study of T cell responses to AZD1222 COVID-19 vaccine. Study-level points and caveats: Spike-specific TCRs gained breadth and depth after people received two AZD1222 doses. Females made up more of the donors, who were largely white British, and clonal diversity may have come out too low.

Germline lookup yields CDR1 LNHNV and CDR2 YYDKDF (reference sequence). With 5 bases clipped from V and 4 bases from J, the junction kept 6 bases outside the gene matches. CDR3 length: 15 residues. Only in-frame clones appear in the TCRdb table, and some are missing; sequencing was by immunoSEQ multiplex PCR. The sample carries 110,000 or so clones, approximately 88% recorded once. This receptor was taken from an adult in good health. The chain carries TRBV15 and TRBJ2-1, with TRBD2 matching 9 bases. Here the sequenced sample was peripheral blood, taken on day 0 of MenACWY control vaccination. The CDR3 loop is CATSRTSGWYNEQFF. CDR3 in DNA: TGTGCCACCAGCCGAACTAGCGGGTGGTACAATGAGCAGTTCTTC.